This T cell receptor beta chain came from a study of T cells in Graves' hyperthyroidism and ophthalmopathy. From RNA transcripts, TCR beta CDR3 regions were amplified. Carried out on the TCR CDR3, a first-round RT-PCR used the HTBI primer set. TCRdb recomputed calls from the multiplex PCR reads with MiXCR, one row per CDR3 protein. The sample lists some 620,000 distinct CDR3 sequences; 16% were seen once. Trimming removed 3 bases from V and 2 bases from J, with 17 bases in between. In germline, CDR1 is MDHEN, CDR2 SYDVKM. The CDR3 loop spans 16 amino acids. A lack of ophthalmopathy progression within 18 months defined stable Graves' hyperthyroidism. Hyperthyroidism in the patients, aged 18 to 65, was newly diagnosed and under 2 months in duration. Exclusion followed for patients with uncontrolled infection, other autoimmune disease, pregnancy or lactation.

This TCR was recovered from a woman in her twenties or thirties with Graves' hyperthyroidism. The sample taken for sequencing was blood. The chain recombines TRBV28 with TRBJ2-7, with a tentative D call TRBD1 (6 bases). The CDR3: CASSFSFGDTPYEQYF. The CDR3 nucleotides are TGTGCCAGCAGTTTTTCTTTCGGGGACACACCCTACGAGCAGTACTTC.